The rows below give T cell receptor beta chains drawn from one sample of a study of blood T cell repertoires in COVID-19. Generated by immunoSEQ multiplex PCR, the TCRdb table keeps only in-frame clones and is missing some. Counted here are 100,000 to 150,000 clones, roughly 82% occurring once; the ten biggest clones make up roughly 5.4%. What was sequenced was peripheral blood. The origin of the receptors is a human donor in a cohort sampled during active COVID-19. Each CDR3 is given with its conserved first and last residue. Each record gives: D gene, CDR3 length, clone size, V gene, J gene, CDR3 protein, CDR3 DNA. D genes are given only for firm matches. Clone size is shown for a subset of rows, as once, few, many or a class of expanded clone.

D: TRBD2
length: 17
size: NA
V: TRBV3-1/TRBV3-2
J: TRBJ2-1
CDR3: CASSQGGLAGGHNEQFF
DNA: TGTGCCAGCAGCCAAGGGGGACTAGCGGGAGGGCACAATGAGCAGTTCTTC

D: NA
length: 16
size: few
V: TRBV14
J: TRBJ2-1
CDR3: CASSQDLGVAHNEQFF
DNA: TGTGCCAGCAGCCAAGATCTAGGAGTGGCTCACAATGAGCAGTTCTTC

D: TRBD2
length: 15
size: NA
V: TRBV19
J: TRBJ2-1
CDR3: CASSIGGRAVNEQFF
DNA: TGTGCCAGTAGTATAGGAGGGAGGGCCGTCAATGAGCAGTTCTTC

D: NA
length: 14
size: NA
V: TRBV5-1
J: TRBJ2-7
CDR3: CASSSSGLSYEQYF
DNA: TGCGCCAGCAGCTCAAGCGGCCTCTCCTACGAGCAGTACTTC

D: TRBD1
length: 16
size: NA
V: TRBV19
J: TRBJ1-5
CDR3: CASRDRGAPHNQPQHF
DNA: TGTGCCAGTAGGGACAGGGGAGCTCCACACAATCAGCCCCAGCATTTT

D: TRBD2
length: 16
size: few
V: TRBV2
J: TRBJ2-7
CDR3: CASSERLAEVGYEQYF
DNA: TGTGCCAGCAGTGAACGTCTAGCGGAGGTTGGGTACGAGCAGTACTTC

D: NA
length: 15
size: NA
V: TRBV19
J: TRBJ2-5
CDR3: CASSPERSGQETQYF
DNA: TGTGCCAGTAGTCCAGAGCGGAGTGGGCAAGAGACCCAGTACTTC

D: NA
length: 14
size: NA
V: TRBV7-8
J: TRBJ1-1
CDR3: CASSLEGVRTEAFF
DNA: TGTGCCAGCAGCTTAGAAGGGGTTAGGACTGAAGCTTTCTTT

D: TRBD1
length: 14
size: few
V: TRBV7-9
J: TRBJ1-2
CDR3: CASSVRTGGEGYTF
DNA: TGTGCCAGCAGCGTCCGGACAGGGGGCGAAGGCTACACCTTC

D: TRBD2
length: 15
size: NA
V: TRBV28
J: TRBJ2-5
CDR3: CASSFASSGKETQYF
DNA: TGTGCCAGCAGTTTTGCGTCTAGCGGGAAGGAGACCCAGTACTTC

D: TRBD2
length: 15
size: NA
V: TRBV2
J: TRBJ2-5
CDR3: CASSLREGRRETQYF
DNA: TGTGCCAGCAGTTTGCGGGAGGGCAGGCGAGAGACCCAGTACTTC

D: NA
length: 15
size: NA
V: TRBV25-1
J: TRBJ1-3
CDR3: CASSESWGRGNTIYF
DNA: TGTGCCAGCAGTGAAAGTTGGGGGCGAGGAAACACCATATATTTT

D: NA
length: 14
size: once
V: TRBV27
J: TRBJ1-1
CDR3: CASSPNRGYTEAFF
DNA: TGTGCCAGCAGTCCCAACCGGGGGTACACTGAAGCTTTCTTT

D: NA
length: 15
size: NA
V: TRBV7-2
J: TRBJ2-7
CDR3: CASSLGAGSLYEQYF
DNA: TGTGCCAGCAGCTTGGGGGCAGGGAGCCTGTACGAGCAGTACTTC

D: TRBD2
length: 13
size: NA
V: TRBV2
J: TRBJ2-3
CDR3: CASRISGRDTQYF
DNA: TGTGCCAGCAGGATTAGCGGGAGAGATACGCAGTATTTT

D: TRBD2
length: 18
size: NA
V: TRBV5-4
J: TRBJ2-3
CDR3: CASSLEIAGGRSTDTQYF
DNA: TGTGCCAGCAGCTTAGAGATAGCGGGAGGAAGGAGCACAGATACGCAGTATTTT

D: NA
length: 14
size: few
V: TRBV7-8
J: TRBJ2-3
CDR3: CASSLVGGRDTQYF
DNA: TGTGCCAGCAGCTTAGTCGGGGGTCGGGATACGCAGTATTTT

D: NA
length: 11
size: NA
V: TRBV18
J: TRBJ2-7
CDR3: CASSLSYEQYF
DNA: TGTGCCAGCTCACTATCCTACGAGCAGTACTTC

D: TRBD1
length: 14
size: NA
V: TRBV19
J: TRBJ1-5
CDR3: CASSPPGGGQPQHF
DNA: TGTGCCAGTAGTCCTCCAGGGGGTGGGCAGCCCCAGCATTTT

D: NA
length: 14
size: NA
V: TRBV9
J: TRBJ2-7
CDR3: CASSVSMTDYEQYF
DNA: TGTGCCAGCAGCGTATCTATGACAGACTACGAGCAGTACTTC

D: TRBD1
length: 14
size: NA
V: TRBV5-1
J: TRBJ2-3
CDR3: CASSPGTGGDTQYF
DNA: TGCGCCAGCAGCCCTGGGACAGGGGGAGATACGCAGTATTTT

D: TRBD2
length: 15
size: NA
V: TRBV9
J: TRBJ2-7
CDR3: CASSPPSGRSYEQYF
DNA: TGTGCCAGCAGCCCCCCTAGCGGGCGCTCCTACGAGCAGTACTTC

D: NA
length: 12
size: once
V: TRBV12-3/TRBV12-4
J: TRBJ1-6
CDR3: CASSVGDSPLHF
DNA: TGTGCCAGCAGTGTCGGAGATTCACCCCTCCACTTT

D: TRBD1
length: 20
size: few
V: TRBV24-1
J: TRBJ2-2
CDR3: CATSDLPLETGGFSTGELFF
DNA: TGTGCCACCAGTGATTTGCCCCTCGAGACAGGGGGCTTTAGCACCGGGGAGCTGTTTTTT